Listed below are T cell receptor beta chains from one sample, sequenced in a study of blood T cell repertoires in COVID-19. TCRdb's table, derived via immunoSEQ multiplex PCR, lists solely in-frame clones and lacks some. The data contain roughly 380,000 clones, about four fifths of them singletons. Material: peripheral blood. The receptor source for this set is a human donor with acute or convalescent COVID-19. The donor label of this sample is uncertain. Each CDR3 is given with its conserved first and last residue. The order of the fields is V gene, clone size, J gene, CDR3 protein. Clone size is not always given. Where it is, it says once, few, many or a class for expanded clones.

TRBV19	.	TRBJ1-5	CASSIGPQANQPQHF
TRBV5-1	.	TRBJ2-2	CASSFGTSGSTGELFF
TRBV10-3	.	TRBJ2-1	CATRTSGDPYNEQFF
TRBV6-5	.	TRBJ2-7	CASSRTSGPYEQYF
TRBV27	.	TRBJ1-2	CASRKTGTGVYGYTF
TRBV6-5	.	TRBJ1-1	CASSYSGGRAFF
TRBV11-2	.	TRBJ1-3	CASSFIRNLEDTIYF
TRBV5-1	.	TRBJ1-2	CASSLAGVRANYGYTF
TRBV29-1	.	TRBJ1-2	CSDIKPGLAYGYTF
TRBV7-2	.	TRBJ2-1	CASSLATAGRNEQFF
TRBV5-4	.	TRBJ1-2	CASSEGTGAGNYGYTF
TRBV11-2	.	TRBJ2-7	CASSPIKEREAYEQYF
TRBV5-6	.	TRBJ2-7	CASSPGTSGGYEQYF
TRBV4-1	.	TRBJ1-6	CASSPQNNSPLHF
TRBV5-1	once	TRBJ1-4	CASSLVGEAKKLFF
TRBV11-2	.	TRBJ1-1	CASSLDRGTEAFF
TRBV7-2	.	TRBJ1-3	CASSPNRVGSGNTIYF
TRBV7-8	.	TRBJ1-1	CASSLAGLNTEAFF
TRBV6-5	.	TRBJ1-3	CASRTGGNTIYF
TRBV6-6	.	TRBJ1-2	CASSYSILQNYGYTF
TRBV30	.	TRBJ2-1	CAWSVGVDEQFF
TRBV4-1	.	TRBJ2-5	CASSHLRGGSETQYF
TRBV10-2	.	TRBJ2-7	CASTATGYEQYF
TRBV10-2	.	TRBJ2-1	CASSELTSGRGREQFF